The clone carrying this T cell receptor beta chain was recorded at least ten times. What it binds is not known. Used for diagnoses were clinical symptoms, serum thyroxine and TRAb, thyroid ultrasound and orbital computed tomography. The sample belongs to a study of T cells in Graves' hyperthyroidism and ophthalmopathy. Amplified regions were TCR beta CDR3 sequences from RNA transcripts. A first-round RT-PCR of the TCR CDR3 used the HTBI primer set. One entry per CDR3 protein, called by TCRdb with MiXCR from the multiplex PCR reads. The table lists 480,000 or so distinct CDR3 sequences, around 43% of them singletons. V was trimmed by 0 bases and J by 3 bases, leaving 6 bases between them. This CDR3 is built from 12 residues. CDR1 is DFQATT and CDR2 is SNEGSKA in the germline V gene (reference sequence). Study-wide results and limits: Most thyroid-expanded clonotypes above 0.001 were also found in blood. A model using 13 V-J features told ophthalmopathy apart from stable hyperthyroidism.

The source is an adult woman with Graves' disease, either hyperthyroidism or ophthalmopathy (not recorded which). The sequencing sample was made of peripheral blood or thyroid tissue (not recorded which). The rearrangement uses TRBV20-1 and TRBJ2-7; D is undetermined. The CDR3 spells CSARDDDYEQYF. The CDR3 nucleotides read TGCAGTGCTAGAGATGACGACTACGAGCAGTACTTC.